Listed here are 27 T cell receptor beta chains from one sample, sequenced in a study of cytomegalovirus exposure and HLA in healthy donors. PCR primers comprised 60 Vbeta and 13 Jbeta primers. The assay was immunoSEQ multiplex PCR, and TCRdb's table has in-frame clones only and misses some. The sample has more than 110,000 clones, roughly 80% seen once. Material for sequencing was PBMCs. The source is a man aged 35 to 55 in good health and CMV-seropositive.

V and J are TRBV4-3 and TRBJ2-7, with a tentative D call TRBD1 (6 bases). This CDR3 region has 16 residues. Trimming removed 0 bases from V and 0 bases from J, with 12 bases in between. Germline CDR1 LGHNA, CDR2 YSLEER. The CDR3: CASSQDATGYSYEQYF. The CDR3 coding sequence is TGCGCCAGCAGCCAAGACGCGACAGGTTACTCCTACGAGCAGTACTTC.

The J gene is TRBJ1-5, the V gene TRBV6-1, with D uncertain. This CDR3 spans 12 amino acids. The V and J ends lost 1 base and 6 bases respectively, with 4 bases between them. CDR1 MNHNS and CDR2 SASEGT come from the germline V gene. The DNA of the CDR3 is TGTGCCAGCAGTGAAGTGGCTCAGCCCCAGCATTTT. It encodes CASSEVAQPQHF.

The count of this clone is one. The gene calls are TRBV11-2 and TRBJ2-5; 10 nucleotides align to TRBD1. Germline V gene sequence: CDR1 SGHAT, CDR2 FQNNGV. The CDR3 loop spans 16 amino acids. V was pared by 0 bases and J by 2 bases, with 3 bases of the junction left unmatched. Here the CDR3 reads CASSLEMGQGQETQYF. CDR3 DNA: TGTGCCAGCAGCTTAGAGATGGGACAGGGGCAAGAGACCCAGTACTTC.

The chain recombines TRBV19 with TRBJ1-1; D may be TRBD1 (5 bases). V lost 8 bases and J lost 4, with 14 bases in between. The germline CDR1 and CDR2 sequences are LNHDA and SQIVND (reference sequence). The CDR3 runs 13 residues. The CDR3 DNA is TGTGCCAGTCGGGACTGGTTAGTCACTGAAGCTTTCTTT. Translated, it gives CASRDWLVTEAFF.

The chain is built from TRBV9 and TRBJ1-1; TRBD1 aligns across 7 bases. J gave up 4 bases and V 2 bases, and 8 bases lay outside the gene matches. Germline V lookup: CDR1 SGDLS, CDR2 YYNGEE. The CDR3 sequence is 15 residues long. CDR3 coding DNA: TGTGCCAGCAGCGTTTCTGGTCAGGGGGGCACTGAAGCTTTCTTT. Amino acid sequence: CASSVSGQGGTEAFF. Full variable domain (remainder filled in from reference TRBV9 and TRBJ1-1): DSGVTQTPKHLITATGQRVTLRCSPRSGDLSVYWYQQSLDQGLQFLIQYYNGEERAKGNILERFSAQQFPDLHSELNLSSLELGDSALYFCASSVSGQGGTEAFFGQGTRLTVV.

The V and J genes are TRBV9 and TRBJ2-1, with D perhaps TRBD2 (5 bases). The CDR3 extends over 15 amino acids. The V gene lost 3 bases and the J gene lost 0 bases, with 10 bases spanning the gap. Germline CDR1 and CDR2: SGDLS and YYNGEE. In DNA, the CDR3 is TGTGCCAGCAGCGCAGAGGGAAACTCCTACAATGAGCAGTTCTTC. Its translation: CASSAEGNSYNEQFF.

The chain recombines TRBV11-1 with TRBJ2-6; 13 bases align to TRBD2. This CDR3 region has 18 residues. The junction had 4 bases not matched to a gene; V was cut back by 5 bases and J by 0 bases. The germline gives CDR1 SGHAT, CDR2 FQDESV (reference sequence). The CDR3 protein is CASSTGLAGNSGANVLTF. The CDR3 DNA reads TGTGCCAGCAGCACGGGACTAGCGGGGAACTCTGGGGCCAACGTCCTGACTTTC.

V gene TRBV7-2 combines with J gene TRBJ2-3; TRBD2 matches 9 bases. V lost 1 base and J lost 5; bases outside the gene matches: 10. CDR3 size: 17 residues. The germline V gene has CDR1 SGHTA and CDR2 FQGNSA. DNA of the CDR3: TGTGCCAGCAGCTTAGAGCGGATGGCGGGGGGGGGAGATACGCAGTATTTT. Residues: CASSLERMAGGGDTQYF.

This clone has just a few counts. CDR3 coding DNA: TGCATGGGAGGGAGGGCAGATACGCAGTATTTT. As protein: CMGGRADTQYF. The chain couples TRBV20-1 to TRBJ2-3, with 7 bases lining up with TRBD2. Germline CDR1 is DFQATT and CDR2 is SNEGSKA (reference sequence). CDR3 length equals 11 residues.

This clone was detected only a few times. The chain recombines TRBV5-5 with TRBJ2-3; tentatively, D is TRBD1 (5 bases). The CDR3 is made up of 14 amino acids. Germline CDR1 and CDR2: SGHKS and YYEKEE (reference sequence). Trimming took off 3 bases at V and 1 base at J, with 9 bases between the two ends. CDR3 coding DNA: TGTGCCAGCAGCTCTGGGGCCGGCACAGATACGCAGTATTTT. This translates into CASSSGAGTDTQYF. Full variable domain (outside the CDR3, taken from reference TRBV5-5 and TRBJ2-3): DAGVTQSPTHLIKTRGQQVTLRCSPISGHKSVSWYQQVLGQGPQFIFQYYEKEERGRGNFPDRFSARQFPNYSSELNVNALLLGDSALYLCASSSGAGTDTQYFGPGTRLTVL.

This chain joins TRBV5-6 and TRBJ1-2; TRBD1 might be the D (5 bases). This CDR3 is built from 12 residues. V was pared by 2 bases and J by 7 bases, with 9 bases between. CDR1 is SGHDT, CDR2 YYEEEE, per germline. The chain's CDR3 is CASSLGGVGYTF. The DNA for the CDR3 is TGTGCCAGCAGCTTAGGAGGGGTTGGCTACACCTTC.

V and J are TRBV29-1 and TRBJ2-6; D unresolved. The CDR3 is 14 amino acids. The V gene's germline CDR1 is SQVTM and CDR2 ANQGSEA. Trimming cost V 5 bases and J 0 bases, with 8 bases left between them. CDR3 nucleotide sequence: TGCAGCGTTTATTCAGGCTCTGGGGCCAACGTCCTGACTTTC. Amino acid sequence: CSVYSGSGANVLTF.

This clone turned up a few times. The chain combines TRBV4-1 with TRBJ2-7; TRBD2 might be the D (6 bases). V was cut by 4 bases and J by 3 bases, with 13 bases left in between. The CDR3 consists of 14 residues. Germline V CDR1 and CDR2: MGHRA, YSYEKL. The DNA of the CDR3 is TGCGCCAGCAGCCCGCAGGGACTGGTCTACGAGCAGTACTTC. Amino acids: CASSPQGLVYEQYF.

The V gene is TRBV6-4, the J gene TRBJ2-2; 7 bases agree with TRBD1. V gave up 5 bases and J gave up 0 bases; unmatched junction bases: 3. This CDR3 is built from 15 residues. Germline loops: CDR1 MRHNA, CDR2 SNTAGT. CDR3 DNA sequence: TGTGCCAGCAGTTGGACAGGCTCGAACACCGGGGAGCTGTTTTTT. It encodes CASSWTGSNTGELFF.

The chain has TRBV19 and TRBJ2-1; 9 bases line up with TRBD1. J lost 7 bases, V lost 9 bases, and 13 bases had no gene match. The CDR3 loop spans 15 amino acids. Germline V gene lookup returns CDR1 LNHDA and CDR2 SQIVND (reference sequence). The CDR3 region is CASGPGTGWGNEQFF. The CDR3 region has the DNA TGTGCCAGCGGACCGGGGACAGGGTGGGGGAATGAGCAGTTCTTC.

This chain uses TRBV27 with TRBJ2-1, with D possibly TRBD1 on 6 matching bases. The CDR3 loop spans 14 amino acids. Germline V lookup: CDR1 MNHEY, CDR2 SMNVEV (reference sequence). The ends were cut back, 7 bases at V and 7 bases at J, with 17 bases in the middle. CDR3 protein: CASTLQGHRNEQFF. In nucleotides, the CDR3 is TGTGCCAGCACCCTCCAGGGACACCGGAATGAGCAGTTCTTC.

This sequence joins TRBV10-3 and TRBJ2-2, with 7 bases fitting TRBD1. From germline, CDR1 is ENHRY and CDR2 SYGVKD. V shed 6 bases and J 2 bases; nucleotides not matched to a gene: 6. The CDR3 contains 15 residues. CDR3 in amino acids: CAISGQASNTGELFF. CDR3 in DNA: TGTGCCATCAGCGGACAGGCGTCAAACACCGGGGAGCTGTTTTTT.

CDR3 nucleotide sequence: TGTGCCACCAGCAGGACGGGAGCCGTCTCCTACAATGAGCAGTTCTTC. Amino acid sequence: CATSRTGAVSYNEQFF. The V call is TRBV15, the J call TRBJ2-1; D is perhaps TRBD2 (6 bases). The CDR3 has 16 residues. Trimming left V 3 bases short and J 0 bases short, with 12 bases between. Germline V gene data show CDR1 as LNHNV and CDR2 as YYDKDF (reference sequence).

The table lists this clone with a few counts. This sample also contains other DNA sequences that code for the same CDR3. The chain combines TRBV27 with TRBJ2-5; 9 positions agree with TRBD1. Germline V gene lookup returns CDR1 MNHEY and CDR2 SMNVEV (reference sequence). The trim removed 1 base at V and 1 base at J, leaving 4 bases unmatched. CDR3 size: 16 residues. The CDR3 DNA is TGTGCCAGCAGTTTATGGGGACAGGGTCCCCAAGAGACCCAGTACTTC. Amino acid sequence: CASSLWGQGPQETQYF.

The chain joins TRBV5-1 to TRBJ2-1; 15 nucleotides align to TRBD2. The CDR3 has 16 amino acids. With 4 bases clipped from V and 7 bases from J, the junction kept 6 bases outside the gene matches. Germline lookup yields CDR1 SGHRS and CDR2 YFSETQ. CDR3 region: CASSAGLAGGINEQFF. In nucleotides, the CDR3 is TGCGCCAGCAGCGCCGGACTAGCGGGAGGGATTAATGAGCAGTTCTTC.

The chain uses TRBV27 and TRBJ1-5, with a possible D match to TRBD1 (6 bases). The CDR3 is 13 amino acids. Trimming cost V 10 bases and J 7 bases, with 17 bases left between them. CDR1 is MNHEY and CDR2 is SMNVEV in the germline V gene (reference sequence). The CDR3 is CATRRGARQPQHF. CDR3 sequence (DNA): TGTGCCACCCGGCGGGGGGCACGGCAGCCCCAGCATTTT.

This sequence joins TRBV5-1 and TRBJ1-2, with D possibly matching TRBD1 (5 bases). The length of the CDR3 is 14 residues. V lost 4 bases and J lost 7, with 17 bases in between. Germline values: CDR1 SGHRS, CDR2 YFSETQ. The CDR3 DNA follows: TGCGCCAGCAGCCAGCAGGGACGGGGGTTTGGCTACACCTTC. This codes for CASSQQGRGFGYTF.

This clone was recorded a few times. The V and J genes are TRBV5-1 and TRBJ1-1; TRBD1 matches at 10 bases. The ends lost 4 bases at V and 5 bases at J; junction bases unmatched: 2. The germline V gene encodes CDR1 SGHRS and CDR2 YFSETQ. There are 13 residues in the CDR3. CDR3 in DNA: TGCGCCAGCAGCCAGGGACAGGGGACTGAAGCTTTCTTT. Its translation is CASSQGQGTEAFF.

The CDR3 protein is CASSFVTGPTTNEKLFF. CDR3 DNA sequence: TGTGCCAGCAGCTTTGTGACAGGCCCCACAACTAATGAAAAACTGTTTTTT. This sequence joins TRBV5-5 and TRBJ1-4, with a weak D call TRBD1 (6 bases). V was trimmed by 2 bases and J by 0 bases, leaving 14 bases between them. CDR3 length equals 17 residues. Germline-derived CDR1 and CDR2 are SGHKS and YYEKEE (reference sequence).

The CDR3 sequence is CASSWGAGGQTTQYF. CDR3 nucleotide sequence: TGTGCCAGCAGTTGGGGGGCGGGGGGTCAAACTACGCAGTATTTT. The chain couples TRBV2 to TRBJ2-3; 8 bases are shared with TRBD2. This CDR3 region has 15 residues. J lost 8 bases, V lost 5 bases, and 12 bases had no gene match. The germline V gene has CDR1 SNHLY and CDR2 FYNNEI.

This clone was observed a handful of times. This chain joins TRBV5-4 and TRBJ2-3; tentatively, D is TRBD2 (6 bases). Trimming cost V 2 bases and J 5 bases, with 12 bases left between them. This CDR3 has 14 residues. The germline V gene has CDR1 SGHNT and CDR2 YYREEE (reference sequence). The CDR3 DNA follows: TGTGCCAGCAGCTTCGGGGAGGAGGGAGATACGCAGTATTTT. It yields the protein CASSFGEEGDTQYF.

The rearrangement uses TRBV9 and TRBJ1-4, with D possibly matching TRBD1 (6 bases). Germline V gives CDR1 SGDLS, CDR2 YYNGEE. The CDR3 sequence is 15 residues long. Trimming shortened V by 3 bases and J by 5 bases, and 14 bases separated the two germline ends. CDR3 in DNA: TGTGCCAGCAGCGGAGGGGGAGGGTTAAATGAAAAACTGTTTTTT. Its translation: CASSGGGGLNEKLFF. The full variable domain, completed using reference TRBV9 and TRBJ1-4, is DSGVTQTPKHLITATGQRVTLRCSPRSGDLSVYWYQQSLDQGLQFLIQYYNGEERAKGNILERFSAQQFPDLHSELNLSSLELGDSALYFCASSGGGGLNEKLFFGSGTQLSVL.